This T cell receptor (beta chain) was captured by sequencing in a study of control samples from healthy donors and cancer patients. This CDR3 is 15 amino acids long. Germline CDR1 is SGHKS and CDR2 is YYEKEE (reference sequence). Losses at the gene ends were 0 bases for V and 8 bases for J; bases not matched to a gene: 7. The assay was immunoSEQ multiplex PCR, and TCRdb's table has in-frame clones only and misses some. The sample yields over 75,000 clones, around 92% seen once. This clonotype was sampled from a man aged 25 to 40 in good health. J is TRBJ1-3 and V is TRBV5-5; TRBD1 aligns across 8 bases. Material: blood. The CDR3 DNA is TGTGCCAGCAGCTTGGTTTCAGGGGGCTTGGACACCATATATTTT. Amino acid sequence: CASSLVSGGLDTIYF. The full variable domain, in which reference TRBV5-5 and TRBJ1-3 provide the parts outside the CDR3, is DAGVTQSPTHLIKTRGQQVTLRCSPISGHKSVSWYQQVLGQGPQFIFQYYEKEERGRGNFPDRFSARQFPNYSSELNVNALLLGDSALYLCASSLVSGGLDTIYFGEGSWLTVV.